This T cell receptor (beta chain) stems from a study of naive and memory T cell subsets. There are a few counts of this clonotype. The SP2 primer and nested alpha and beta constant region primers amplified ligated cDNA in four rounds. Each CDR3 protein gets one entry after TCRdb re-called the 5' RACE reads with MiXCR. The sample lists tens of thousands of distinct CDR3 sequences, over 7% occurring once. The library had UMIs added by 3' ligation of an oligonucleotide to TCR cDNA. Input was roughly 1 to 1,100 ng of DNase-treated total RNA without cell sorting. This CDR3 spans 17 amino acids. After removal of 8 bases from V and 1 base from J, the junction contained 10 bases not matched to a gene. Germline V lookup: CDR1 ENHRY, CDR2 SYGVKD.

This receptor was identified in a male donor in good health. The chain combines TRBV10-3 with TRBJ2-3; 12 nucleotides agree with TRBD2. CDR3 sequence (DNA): TGTGCCATCCAAGATGGGACTAGCGGGTTGGGCACAGATACGCAGTATTTT. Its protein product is CAIQDGTSGLGTDTQYF.